This TCR beta chain stems from a study of blood T cell repertoires in COVID-19. The CDR3 is 18 amino acids. Germline V lookup: CDR1 LNHDA, CDR2 SQIVND (reference sequence). Trimming took 2 bases from V and 0 from J; bases not matched to a gene: 10. Data came from immunoSEQ multiplex PCR; TCRdb stores just in-frame clones and leaves some out. The table shows roughly 300,000 clones, with around 87% occurring only once. Material: PBMCs or T cells enriched from blood (not recorded which). The receptor comes from a woman aged 25-40 years who had recovered from COVID-19. The chain recombines TRBV19 with TRBJ1-1; 9 positions match TRBD1. This CDR3 reads CASSIRVRGQGLNTEAFF. DNA of the CDR3: TGTGCCAGTAGTATAAGGGTTCGGGGACAGGGTCTGAACACTGAAGCTTTCTTT. Full variable domain (remainder filled in from reference TRBV19 and TRBJ1-1): DGGITQSPKYLFRKEGQNVTLSCEQNLNHDAMYWYRQDPGQGLRLIYYSQIVNDFQKGDIAEGYSVSREKKESFPLTVTSAQKNPTAFYLCASSIRVRGQGLNTEAFFGQGTRLTVV.